Shown below are 26 T cell receptor beta chains from a single sample sequenced in a study of identifying expanded T cells in peripheral blood (dated by TCRdb to between 2018 and 2020). Receptor amplification or capture employed the immunoSEQ multiplex PCR assay. TCRdb carries this immuneACCESS record with in-frame sequences only. Its versions omit some clonotypes, under half of them owing to an unresolved V gene in the studies checked, with the rest unexplained. The sample table lists roughly 92,000 clones, 85% to 90% of them with a count of one. The leading ten clones occupy about 20% of the sample. Sequenced: blood. These receptor sequences come from a person aged 18-70 years in good health.

V gene TRBV28 combines with J gene TRBJ1-2; D perhaps matches TRBD1 (6 bases). Between the trimmed V and J ends, which lost 1 base and 7 bases, there was a span of 19 bases. This CDR3 has 16 amino acids. Germline-derived CDR1 and CDR2 are MDHEN and SYDVKM. CDR3 in DNA: TGTGCCAGCAGTTTATTAGCGGATTACAGGGCCTCTGGCTACACCTTC. It encodes CASSLLADYRASGYTF.

This clone has just one count. V usage is TRBV25-1 and J usage is TRBJ2-1, with D perhaps matching TRBD2 (6 bases). V lost 1 base, J lost 3 bases, and 10 bases lay in between. Germline values: CDR1 MGHDK, CDR2 SYGVNS. The CDR3 has 15 amino acids. CDR3: CASSELGGLYNEQFF. The CDR3 bases are TGTGCCAGCAGTGAATTGGGGGGTCTCTACAATGAGCAGTTCTTC.

This chain connects TRBV6-5 to TRBJ2-5; D possibly corresponds to TRBD2 (5 bases). The CDR3 is 14 residues long. V was cut by 6 bases and J by 5 bases, with 16 bases left in between. Germline V lookup: CDR1 MNHEY, CDR2 SVGAGI. The chain's CDR3 is CASSPGVRPETQYF. The CDR3 DNA reads as TGTGCCAGCAGCCCCGGGGTGCGGCCGGAGACCCAGTACTTC.

This clone appeared a single time. The chain recombines TRBV30 with TRBJ1-1; D gene ambiguous. The V gene's germline CDR1 is GTSNPN and CDR2 SVGIG (reference sequence). Trimming pared 0 bases from V and 1 base from J, leaving 6 bases between. The CDR3 is made up of 13 amino acids. CDR3 DNA sequence: TGTGCCTGGAGTGTATTTGAGAACACTGAAGCTTTCTTT. This codes for CAWSVFENTEAFF.

The rearrangement uses TRBV15 and TRBJ2-2; no definite D call. Germline values: CDR1 LNHNV, CDR2 YYDKDF (reference sequence). This CDR3 is 16 amino acids long. V was cut by 5 bases and J by 2 bases, with 15 bases left in between. The CDR3 loop is CATSARRVPNTGELFF. CDR3 coding DNA: TGTGCCACCAGCGCCCGAAGGGTTCCCAACACCGGGGAGCTGTTTTTT.

This chain connects TRBV6-6 to TRBJ2-5; 10 nucleotides match TRBD1. Trimming at V came to 8 bases and at J to 2 bases, leaving 5 bases not matched to a gene. This CDR3 spans 14 amino acids. Germline CDR1 is MNHNY and CDR2 is SVGAGI (reference sequence). The DNA of the CDR3 is TGTGCCAGCTTGGACAGGGGGTCGCAAGAGACCCAGTACTTC. It codes for CASLDRGSQETQYF.

This chain connects TRBV10-2 to TRBJ1-5; the D gene is possibly TRBD1 (5 bases). Trimming removed 5 bases at V and 4 bases at J, with 9 bases between. Germline values: CDR1 WSHSY, CDR2 SAAADI. The CDR3 length is 13 residues. CDR3 amino acids: CASSPGFNQPQHF. Written as DNA, the CDR3 is TGCGCCAGCAGTCCAGGGTTTAATCAGCCCCAGCATTTT.

In its sample, this clone was seen once. The genes are TRBV9 and TRBJ2-1, with TRBD2 identical over 12 bases. After removal of 0 bases from V and 1 base from J, the junction contained 17 bases not matched to a gene. Germline lookup yields CDR1 SGDLS and CDR2 YYNGEE. The CDR3 has 22 amino acids. CDR3 sequence reads: CASSVAQRASGGAYGSYNEQFF. The CDR3 bases are TGTGCCAGCAGCGTAGCCCAAAGGGCTAGCGGGGGGGCCTATGGGTCCTACAATGAGCAGTTCTTC.

J is TRBJ2-3 and V is TRBV10-3; 8 positions match TRBD2. CDR3 length equals 15 residues. Germline V gene sequence: CDR1 ENHRY, CDR2 SYGVKD. V trimming: 6 bases; J trimming: 3 bases; junction bases outside the gene matches: 8. CDR3 protein: CAISGLAGRTDTQYF. The CDR3 DNA reads TGTGCCATCAGCGGACTAGCCGGGAGAACAGATACGCAGTATTTT.

This chain uses TRBV28 with TRBJ1-5; possibly TRBD1 for D (5 bases). CDR3 size: 14 residues. The germline V gene has CDR1 MDHEN and CDR2 SYDVKM. V lost 1 base and J lost 6, with 10 bases in between. Written as DNA, the CDR3 is TGTGCCAGCAGTTTATTCCAGGGCGGTCAGCCCCAGCATTTT. It translates to CASSLFQGGQPQHF.

This clone was seen just once. V and J are TRBV16 and TRBJ2-1; D is ambiguous. The CDR3 loop spans 14 amino acids. In germline, CDR1 is KGHSY, CDR2 FQNENV. Trimming shortened V by 1 base and J by 8 bases, and 12 bases separated the two germline ends. The CDR3 DNA is TGTGCCAGCAGCCAATTCATGTCCTCGGATGAGCAGTTCTTC. This translates into CASSQFMSSDEQFF.

For the CDR3, the DNA is TGTGCCAGCAGCTTAAGGTCCGAGCAGTACTTC. As protein: CASSLRSEQYF. V usage is TRBV7-6 and J usage is TRBJ2-7; D remains ambiguous. Germline V gives CDR1 SGHVS, CDR2 FNYEAQ. V was shortened by 2 bases and J by 6 bases, with 5 bases between the two germline ends. The CDR3 loop spans 11 amino acids.

This chain joins TRBV6-1 and TRBJ1-5; D remains ambiguous. Trimming removed 0 bases at V and 2 bases at J, with 17 bases between. Looked up from germline, CDR1 is MNHNS and CDR2 is SASEGT. The CDR3 sequence is 18 residues long. Here the CDR3 reads CASSEAIGSFRGNQPQHF. In DNA, the CDR3 is TGTGCCAGCAGTGAAGCTATTGGGAGCTTTAGGGGCAATCAGCCCCAGCATTTT.

CDR3 amino acids: CASSEVQGWTEAFF. CDR3 DNA sequence: TGTGCCAGCAGTGAAGTCCAGGGTTGGACTGAAGCTTTCTTT. This chain links TRBV6-1 with TRBJ1-1, with D maybe TRBD1 (5 bases). CDR3 length: 14 residues. Trimming left V 1 base short and J 5 bases short, with 11 bases between. The germline V gene has CDR1 MNHNS and CDR2 SASEGT.

The genes are TRBV28 and TRBJ1-1; 7 nucleotides agree with TRBD1. Unmatched junction bases numbered 12, after V lost 7 bases and J lost 1 base. The CDR3 runs to 16 residues. Germline V lookup: CDR1 MDHEN, CDR2 SYDVKM. CDR3 nucleotides: TGTGCCAGCACATTCAGTTCAGGGGGGCGGAACACTGAAGCTTTCTTT. Residues: CASTFSSGGRNTEAFF.

CDR3 region: CASSIGTSGVQPQHF. In DNA form, the CDR3 reads TGTGCCAGCAGCATAGGGACGTCAGGGGTTCAGCCCCAGCATTTT. The rearrangement joins TRBV7-2 to TRBJ1-5; D possibly corresponds to TRBD1 (6 bases). Deletions cut 5 bases from V and 6 bases from J, with 17 bases between. The germline CDR1 and CDR2 sequences are SGHTA and FQGNSA. CDR3 length: 15 amino acids.

V usage is TRBV20-1 and J usage is TRBJ1-1, with unresolved D. Germline values: CDR1 DFQATT, CDR2 SNEGSKA (reference sequence). V was pared by 3 bases and J by 6 bases, with 8 bases between. The CDR3 is 11 residues long. CDR3 DNA: TGCAGTGCTAGGATATATTCTGAAGCTTTCTTT. Amino acid sequence: CSARIYSEAFF.

The chain couples TRBV19 to TRBJ1-3; D not certain. The CDR3 totals 14 residues. The ends were cut back, 1 base at V and 0 bases at J, with 4 bases in the middle. Per germline, CDR1 LNHDA and CDR2 SQIVND (reference sequence). CDR3 bases: TGTGCCAGTAGTATAGTCGTCTCTGGAAACACCATATATTTT. Its protein is CASSIVVSGNTIYF.

The rearrangement links TRBV10-3 to TRBJ1-2, with TRBD1 as a possible D gene (6 bases). V was shortened by 4 bases and J by 12 bases, with 24 bases between the two germline ends. Per the germline V gene, CDR1 is ENHRY and CDR2 is SYGVKD. The CDR3 sequence is 15 residues long. In DNA, the CDR3 is TGTGCCATCAGTGGCTACTCAGGGGCCCTCAACGGGGACACCTTC. This sequence encodes CAISGYSGALNGDTF.

As DNA, the CDR3 is TGTGCCAGCAGTCTGGACAGGGGAAGCACTGAAGCTTTCTTT. It yields the protein CASSLDRGSTEAFF. The gene calls are TRBV6-5 and TRBJ1-1; 9 bases map to TRBD1. The CDR3 length is 14 residues. Germline loops: CDR1 MNHEY, CDR2 SVGAGI. Trimming took 5 bases from V and 4 from J; bases not matched to a gene: 5.

The CDR3 DNA is TGTGCCAGCAGTGAAGCGGGGGGCCTTCGGAAGACCCAGTACTTC. Its protein product is CASSEAGGLRKTQYF. The chain uses TRBV6-1 and TRBJ2-5, with D perhaps TRBD1 or TRBD2 (6 bases each). The CDR3 is 15 amino acids. Trimming left V 0 bases short and J 6 bases short, with 14 bases between. Germline CDR1 and CDR2: MNHNS and SASEGT.

V usage is TRBV6-5 and J usage is TRBJ1-5; 9 nucleotides agree with TRBD1. This CDR3 comprises 15 residues. The germline CDR1 and CDR2 sequences are MNHEY and SVGAGI. The V gene end was trimmed by 5 bases and the J gene end by 5 bases; junction bases not matched to a gene: 7. CDR3 sequence: CASSPTGGRYQPQHF. CDR3 nucleotides: TGTGCCAGCAGTCCGACAGGGGGGCGGTATCAGCCCCAGCATTTT.

V is TRBV2 and J is TRBJ2-2; 10 nucleotides line up with TRBD2. The germline V gene has CDR1 SNHLY and CDR2 FYNNEI. The CDR3 is 16 amino acids. With 7 bases clipped from V and 10 bases from J, the junction kept 15 bases outside the gene matches. The CDR3 loop is CASTSYGSGGDPELFF. Here the CDR3 DNA reads TGTGCCAGCACAAGTTATGGGAGCGGGGGGGACCCGGAGCTGTTTTTT.

CDR3 sequence: CASSEWGAVGYTF. The CDR3 DNA reads as TGTGCCAGCAGTGAATGGGGGGCCGTTGGCTACACCTTC. The chain carries TRBV6-1 and TRBJ1-2; TRBD1 is a possible D gene (6 bases). Deletions cut 2 bases from V and 7 bases from J, with 11 bases between. The germline V gene has CDR1 MNHNS and CDR2 SASEGT. This CDR3 comprises 13 residues.

This clone has a handful of counts. The chain uses TRBV6-5 and TRBJ2-5; the D gene is possibly TRBD2 (5 bases). V gave up 6 bases and J gave up 4 bases, with 15 bases separating them. There are 14 residues in the CDR3. Germline values: CDR1 MNHEY, CDR2 SVGAGI. The CDR3 region is CASRHGRSGETQYF. In DNA form, the CDR3 reads TGTGCCAGCAGACACGGACGGAGCGGAGAGACCCAGTACTTC.

V gene TRBV4-3 combines with J gene TRBJ2-5; possible D gene TRBD2, 7 bases. Germline CDR1 is LGHNA and CDR2 is YSLEER. The germline V and J ends were trimmed by 4 bases and 3 bases, with 15 bases remaining between them. This CDR3 is 15 amino acids long. The CDR3 nucleotides are TGCGCCAGCAGCCCTGGGGGGGGGCCTAAAGAGACCCAGTACTTC. Protein sequence: CASSPGGGPKETQYF.